This T cell receptor beta chain was identified during a study of cytomegalovirus exposure and HLA in healthy donors. The PCR contained 60 Vbeta and 13 Jbeta primers. Using immunoSEQ multiplex PCR, the repertoire was profiled, and TCRdb retains in-frame clones only, with some absent. The sample lists approximately 86,000 clones; around 70% were seen once. The CDR3 length is 18 residues. V was clipped by 5 bases and J by 4 bases; unmatched bases: 13. Germline CDR1 is SGHVS and CDR2 is FNYEAQ. To note about this clone: What it binds is not known.

Study conclusions and caveats: A missense variant in DCLRE1C was later tied to TCR beta V- and J-gene trimming. It was in a later analysis that TCR association rates were seen to vary by HLA locus, highest for DRB1 and lowest for HLA-C.

The source material was PBMCs. This TCR was recovered from a man aged 60 to 75 in good health and CMV-seronegative. The chain combines TRBV7-6 with TRBJ2-3; 12 nucleotides match TRBD2. Here the CDR3 DNA reads TGTGCCAGCAGCACCCGACTAGCGGGAGATCCTCTCGCAGATACGCAGTATTTT. The encoded protein is CASSTRLAGDPLADTQYF.